The 29 T cell receptor beta chains given below trace back to one sample, sequenced in a study of blood T cell repertoires in COVID-19. Some clones are missing from TCRdb's copy, which holds only in-frame ones; the method was immunoSEQ multiplex PCR. This sample has some 58,000 clones, with around 87% found just once. The sample taken for sequencing was peripheral blood. These receptors all come from a man aged 50 to 60 with active COVID-19.

The V gene is TRBV12-3 or TRBV12-4, the J gene TRBJ2-7; 8 bases match TRBD1. After removal of 6 bases from V and 4 bases from J, the junction contained 5 bases not matched to a gene. There are 13 residues in the CDR3. The CDR3 sequence: CASSEDRGYEQYF. CDR3 coding DNA: TGTGCCAGCAGCGAAGACAGGGGTTACGAGCAGTACTTC.

This chain connects TRBV25-1 to TRBJ2-1; tentatively, D is TRBD1 (6 bases). V was pared by 3 bases and J by 15 bases, with 15 bases between. The CDR3 covers 12 residues. Germline lookup yields CDR1 MGHDK and CDR2 SYGVNS. CDR3 in DNA: TGTGCCAGCAGTGAGGACAGTCGACGCATGTTCTTC. Its translation is CASSEDSRRMFF.

The V and J genes are TRBV3-1 (or the pseudogene TRBV3-2) and TRBJ1-4, with D unclear. The CDR3 is 14 amino acids. V lost 4 bases to trimming and J lost 8 bases, with 14 bases between them. Germline V gene lookup returns CDR1 LGHDT and CDR2 YNNKEL (reference sequence). The CDR3 spells CASSPLTGSEKLFF. CDR3 nucleotides: TGTGCCAGCAGCCCTCTCACCGGGAGCGAAAAACTGTTTTTT.

The rearrangement uses TRBV5-1 and TRBJ2-2, with TRBD1 identical over 7 bases. V gave up 4 bases and J gave up 1 base; unmatched junction bases: 7. CDR1 and CDR2 from the germline V gene are SGHRS and YFSETQ. This CDR3 contains 16 residues. The CDR3 is CASSLGQPLNTGELFF. CDR3 DNA: TGCGCCAGCAGCCTGGGACAGCCATTGAACACCGGGGAGCTGTTTTTT.

The chain uses TRBV6-5 and TRBJ2-7, with 9 positions matching TRBD2. CDR1 is MNHEY, CDR2 SVGAGI, per germline. V shed 6 bases and J 3 bases; nucleotides not matched to a gene: 9. The CDR3 consists of 15 residues. Here the CDR3 reads CASRRRWTSDYEQYF. CDR3 DNA sequence: TGTGCCAGCAGACGACGATGGACTAGCGACTACGAGCAGTACTTC.

This chain joins TRBV7-2 and TRBJ1-2, with 9 bases lining up with TRBD1. The CDR3 is made up of 15 amino acids. Germline loops: CDR1 SGHTA, CDR2 FQGNSA. V lost 2 bases and J lost 5; bases outside the gene matches: 6. The CDR3 bases are TGTGCCAGCAGCTTACAACAGGGGGCGCGTTATGGCTACACCTTC. Translated: CASSLQQGARYGYTF.

This chain connects TRBV25-1 to TRBJ1-2; D call uncertain. The germline CDR1 and CDR2 sequences are MGHDK and SYGVNS. Trimming took off 5 bases at V and 4 bases at J, with 14 bases between the two ends. The CDR3 consists of 14 residues. CDR3 DNA sequence: TGTGCCAGCAGTAGCCCCACCGAGGGCTATGGCTACACCTTC. Protein: CASSSPTEGYGYTF.

This clone was seen a single time. The rearrangement links TRBV10-3 to TRBJ1-1; the match to TRBD1 covers 8 bases. V was clipped by 4 bases and J by 6 bases; unmatched bases: 10. The CDR3 consists of 15 residues. Per germline, CDR1 ENHRY and CDR2 SYGVKD. The CDR3 reads CAISAGTGSGPEAFF. The CDR3, as DNA: TGTGCCATCAGTGCGGGGACAGGTAGCGGCCCTGAAGCTTTCTTT.

The chain recombines TRBV3-1 (or the pseudogene TRBV3-2) with TRBJ2-3, with 12 bases identical to TRBD2. The germline gives CDR1 LGHDT, CDR2 YNNKEL (reference sequence). The V and J ends lost 1 base and 6 bases, in that order; junction bases with no gene match: 8. The CDR3 consists of 17 residues. The CDR3 nucleotides read TGTGCCAGCAGCCAAGGGACCGGGACTAGCGGGTTGGATACGCAGTATTTT. Translation gives CASSQGTGTSGLDTQYF.

The chain employs TRBV19 and TRBJ2-7, with 8 bases aligning to TRBD2. The germline V gene has CDR1 LNHDA and CDR2 SQIVND (reference sequence). The ends lost 0 bases at V and 5 bases at J; junction bases unmatched: 9. The CDR3 extends over 16 amino acids. This chain's CDR3 is CASSIDSGGRFNEQYF. The CDR3 DNA is TGTGCCAGTAGTATAGACTCTGGCGGGAGGTTCAACGAGCAGTACTTC.

The chain is built from TRBV4-1 and TRBJ2-3, with TRBD2 identical over 9 bases. With V trimmed by 4 bases and J by 3 bases, 5 bases remained unmatched. Germline CDR1 reads MGHRA; CDR2 reads YSYEKL. This CDR3 is built from 15 residues. As DNA, the CDR3 is TGCGCCAGCAGCCCGGCTAGCGGGGTAACAGATACGCAGTATTTT. It yields the protein CASSPASGVTDTQYF.

This chain links TRBV30 with TRBJ1-1; D is uncertain. The V and J ends lost 0 bases and 0 bases respectively, with 8 bases between them. The germline V gene has CDR1 GTSNPN and CDR2 SVGIG (reference sequence). The CDR3 is made up of 14 amino acids. The CDR3 spells CAWSVSRMNTEAFF. The CDR3 bases are TGTGCCTGGAGTGTAAGTAGAATGAACACTGAAGCTTTCTTT. Full variable domain (outside the CDR3, taken from reference TRBV30 and TRBJ1-1): SQTIHQWPATLVQPVGSPLSLECTVEGTSNPNLYWYRQAAGRGLQLLFYSVGIGQISSEVPQNLSASRPQDRQFILSSKKLLLSDSGFYLCAWSVSRMNTEAFFGQGTRLTVV.

The genes are TRBV5-1 and TRBJ1-2, with D tentatively TRBD1 (6 bases). The germline V and J ends were trimmed by 6 bases and 6 bases, with 18 bases remaining between them. This CDR3 region has 14 residues. Germline V gene sequence: CDR1 SGHRS, CDR2 YFSETQ. The DNA for the CDR3 is TGCGCCAGCAAGGTCCAGGGGCTTTGGGATGGCTACACCTTC. Amino acid sequence: CASKVQGLWDGYTF.

The chain uses TRBV7-2 and TRBJ2-7; D ambiguous. V dropped 3 bases and J dropped 2 bases, with 8 bases sitting between them. The V gene's germline CDR1 is SGHTA and CDR2 FQGNSA. The CDR3 has 13 amino acids. The CDR3: CASSFDIPYEQYF. CDR3 in DNA: TGTGCCAGCAGCTTTGACATCCCCTACGAGCAGTACTTC.

This clone occurred once. The gene calls are TRBV9 and TRBJ2-1; 8 bases fit TRBD2. V shed 3 bases and J 8 bases; nucleotides not matched to a gene: 10. The CDR3 loop spans 15 amino acids. Germline values: CDR1 SGDLS, CDR2 YYNGEE. DNA for the CDR3: TGTGCCAGCAGCGGGAGCGGGAGAACATCGGATGAGCAGTTCTTC. Protein: CASSGSGRTSDEQFF.

This rearrangement joins TRBV5-6 to TRBJ2-5; 7 bases agree with TRBD2. Germline V gene data show CDR1 as SGHDT and CDR2 as YYEEEE. Unmatched junction bases numbered 9, after V lost 5 bases and J lost 5 bases. The CDR3 loop spans 14 amino acids. The CDR3 loop is CASSRGRAGETQYF. CDR3 coding DNA: TGTGCCAGCAGTCGGGGGAGGGCCGGTGAGACCCAGTACTTC.

V gene TRBV7-6 combines with J gene TRBJ2-1; D may be TRBD2 (5 bases). CDR1 SGHVS and CDR2 FNYEAQ come from the germline V gene. This CDR3 has 14 amino acids. V shed 3 bases and J shed 5 bases, with 11 bases lying between them. The CDR3 nucleotides are TGTGCCAGCAGCTTCCCTGGAGGTCACAATGAGCAGTTCTTC. Its protein product is CASSFPGGHNEQFF.

This clone was counted a few times. This rearrangement joins TRBV18 to TRBJ2-2; possible D gene TRBD1, 5 bases. The germline V gene encodes CDR1 KGHSH and CDR2 LQKENI. V was pared by 3 bases and J by 4 bases, with 9 bases between. The CDR3 covers 14 residues. The CDR3 here is CASSPTGTTGELFF. CDR3 bases: TGTGCCAGCTCACCTACAGGTACCACCGGGGAGCTGTTTTTT.

J is TRBJ1-5 and V is TRBV30; D is perhaps TRBD1 (5 bases). Germline V lookup: CDR1 GTSNPN, CDR2 SVGIG (reference sequence). The ends were cut back, 2 bases at V and 1 base at J, with 12 bases in the middle. The CDR3 spans 15 residues. The CDR3 region has the DNA TGTGCCTGGAGTCGGGGGGGGGTGAGCAATCAGCCCCAGCATTTT. Translated: CAWSRGGVSNQPQHF. Complete variable domain (other parts from reference TRBV30 and TRBJ1-5): SQTIHQWPATLVQPVGSPLSLECTVEGTSNPNLYWYRQAAGRGLQLLFYSVGIGQISSEVPQNLSASRPQDRQFILSSKKLLLSDSGFYLCAWSRGGVSNQPQHFGDGTRLSIL.

The rearrangement uses TRBV11-2 and TRBJ2-5; 11 bases line up with TRBD2. CDR3 size: 15 residues. Losses at the gene ends were 3 bases for V and 6 bases for J; bases not matched to a gene: 6. Germline values: CDR1 SGHAT, CDR2 FQNNGV. CDR3 sequence (DNA): TGTGCCAGCAGCTTCTGGATAGCGGGAGGGCAGACCCAGTACTTC. The encoded protein is CASSFWIAGGQTQYF. Supplemented by reference TRBV11-2 and TRBJ2-5, the full variable domain reads EAGVAQSPRYKIIEKRQSVAFWCNPISGHATLYWYQQILGQGPKLLIQFQNNGVVDDSQLPKDRFSAERLKGVDSTLKIQPAKLEDSAVYLCASSFWIAGGQTQYFGPGTRLLVL.

This chain connects TRBV9 to TRBJ1-2, with D perhaps TRBD1 (6 bases). The CDR3 is made up of 13 amino acids. CDR1 is SGDLS and CDR2 is YYNGEE in the germline V gene. Trimming cost V 0 bases and J 5 bases, with 8 bases left between them. The CDR3 protein is CASSVGQGYGYTF. The CDR3 nucleotides are TGTGCCAGCAGCGTAGGTCAGGGGTATGGCTACACCTTC.

On this clone: At one end the junction does not follow the germline gene, possibly because of a read error. This chain connects TRBV24-1 to TRBJ2-2, with D possibly being TRBD2 (6 bases). Germline values: CDR1 KGHDR, CDR2 SFDVKD. This CDR3 has 14 amino acids. In nucleotides, the CDR3 is TGTGCCACCTGTGATCGGGGGTACCCCGGGGAGCTGTTTTTT. Residues: CATCDRGYPGELFF.

The rearrangement uses TRBV27 and TRBJ2-5; the D gene is possibly TRBD2 (6 bases). This CDR3 is built from 14 residues. Germline V gene data show CDR1 as MNHEY and CDR2 as SMNVEV (reference sequence). The ends were cut back, 1 base at V and 7 bases at J, with 13 bases in the middle. The CDR3 is CASSLYGGMGTQYF. In DNA, the CDR3 is TGTGCCAGCAGTTTATACGGGGGAATGGGGACCCAGTACTTC.

This sequence joins TRBV2 and TRBJ2-4, with 7 positions matching TRBD1. CDR1 SNHLY and CDR2 FYNNEI come from the germline V gene. V trimming: 1 base; J trimming: 7 bases; junction bases outside the gene matches: 4. This CDR3 is 14 amino acids long. This CDR3 is CASSEGDSRNIQYF. CDR3 DNA sequence: TGTGCCAGCAGTGAAGGGGACAGTCGGAACATTCAGTACTTC.

CDR3 DNA sequence: TGTGCCAGCAGCGCGCTACTCGACAGCAATGAGCAGTTCTTC. This gives the protein CASSALLDSNEQFF. The chain combines TRBV7-8 with TRBJ2-1; a weak D match, TRBD1 (5 bases). The CDR3 is made up of 14 amino acids. Germline V CDR1 and CDR2: SGHVS, FQNEAQ. V gave up 5 bases and J gave up 6 bases, with 14 bases separating them. Supplemented by reference TRBV7-8 and TRBJ2-1, the full variable domain reads GAGVSQSPRYKVAKRGQDVALRCDPISGHVSLFWYQQALGQGPEFLTYFQNEAQLDKSGLPSDRFFAERPEGSVSTLKIQRTQQEDSAVYLCASSALLDSNEQFFGPGTRLTVL.

The J gene is TRBJ2-1, the V gene TRBV6-5, with D maybe TRBD1 (6 bases). In germline, CDR1 is MNHEY, CDR2 SVGAGI. There are 12 residues in the CDR3. The V end lost 10 bases, the J end lost 4 bases, and 11 bases lay between the germline ends. The CDR3 reads CANKGDYNEQFF. CDR3 DNA sequence: TGTGCCAACAAGGGGGATTACAATGAGCAGTTCTTC.

The CDR3 DNA reads TGCGCCAGCAGTCAATCAGGGGGCTACGAGCAGTACTTC. Its translation: CASSQSGGYEQYF. This chain links TRBV23-1 with TRBJ2-7; the D gene is possibly TRBD1 (6 bases). TRBV23-1 is an ORF; its function is uncertain. V was pared by 0 bases and J by 3 bases, with 6 bases between. This CDR3 has 13 amino acids.

V is TRBV13 and J is TRBJ2-5; D is undetermined. Germline CDR1 PRHDT, CDR2 FYEKMQ (reference sequence). Trimming pared 2 bases from V and 1 base from J, leaving 11 bases between. This CDR3 has 15 amino acids. The CDR3 coding sequence is TGTGCCAGCAGCTTAACGGTAGCCCTCCAAGAGACCCAGTACTTC. This sequence encodes CASSLTVALQETQYF.

This clone has only a few counts. The chain joins TRBV6-1 to TRBJ2-7; 12 bases line up with TRBD1. This CDR3 is built from 17 residues. V dropped 3 bases and J dropped 2; count of bases not matched to a gene: 8. CDR1 is MNHNS, CDR2 SASEGT, per germline. The DNA for the CDR3 is TGTGCCAGCAGTGACGGGGACAGGGGGCGCCGGGCCTACGAGCAGTACTTC. The encoded protein is CASSDGDRGRRAYEQYF.